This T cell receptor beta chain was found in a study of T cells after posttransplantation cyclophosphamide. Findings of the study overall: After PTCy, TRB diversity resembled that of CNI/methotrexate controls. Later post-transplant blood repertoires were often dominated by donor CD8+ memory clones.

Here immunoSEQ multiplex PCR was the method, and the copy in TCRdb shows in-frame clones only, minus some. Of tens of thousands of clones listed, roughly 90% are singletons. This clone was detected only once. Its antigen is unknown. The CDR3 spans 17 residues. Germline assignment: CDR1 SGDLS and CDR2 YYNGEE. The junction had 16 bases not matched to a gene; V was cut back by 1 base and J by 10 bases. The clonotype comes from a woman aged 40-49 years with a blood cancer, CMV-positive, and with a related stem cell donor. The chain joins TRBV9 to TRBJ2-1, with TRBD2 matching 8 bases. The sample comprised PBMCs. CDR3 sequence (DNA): TGTGCCAGCAGCGTAATAGGGACTAGGGGGGGGGTTGGGGAGCAGTTCTTC. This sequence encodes CASSVIGTRGGVGEQFF.